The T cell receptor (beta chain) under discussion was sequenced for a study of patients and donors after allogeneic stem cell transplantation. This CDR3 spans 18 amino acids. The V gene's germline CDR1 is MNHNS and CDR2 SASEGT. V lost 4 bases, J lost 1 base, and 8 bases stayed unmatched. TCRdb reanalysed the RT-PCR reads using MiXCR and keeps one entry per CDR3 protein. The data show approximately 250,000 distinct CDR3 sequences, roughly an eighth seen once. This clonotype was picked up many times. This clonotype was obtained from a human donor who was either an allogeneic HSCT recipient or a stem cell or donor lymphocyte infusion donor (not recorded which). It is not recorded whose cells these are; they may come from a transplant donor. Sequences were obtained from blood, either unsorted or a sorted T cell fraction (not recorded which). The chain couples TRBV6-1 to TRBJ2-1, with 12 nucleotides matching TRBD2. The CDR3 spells CASSATLAGGGSYNEQFF. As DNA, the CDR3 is TGTGCCAGCAGTGCGACCCTAGCGGGGGGGGGGTCCTACAATGAGCAGTTCTTC.